The 20 T cell receptor beta chains presented below share a single source sample, sequenced in a study of T cell repertoires in cytomegalovirus infection. TCRdb reprocessed the reads via MiXCR and lists one record per CDR3 protein. Among some 500,000 distinct CDR3 sequences listed, about 40% were seen once. Antigens for these TCRs are unknown. The sample consisted of cultured PBMCs, taken from culture after CMV antigen stimulation. Receptors originate from a human donor in good health (CMV status not recorded). Some clones in this sample may be carry-over from other donors' samples.

The V and J genes are TRBV2 and TRBJ2-2; D not resolved. V lost 1 base to trimming and J lost 3 bases, with 3 bases between them. This CDR3 comprises 13 residues. The germline V gene encodes CDR1 SNHLY and CDR2 FYNNEI. The CDR3 nucleotides read TGTGCCAGCAGTGAAGAGGACACCGGGGAGCTGTTTTTT. It yields the protein CASSEEDTGELFF.

The chain links TRBV7-8 to TRBJ2-7, with a tentative D call TRBD2 (6 bases). CDR3 size: 17 residues. Germline V CDR1 and CDR2: SGHVS, FQNEAQ. V lost 3 bases, J lost 4 bases, and 22 bases lay in between. CDR3 bases: TGTGCCAGCAGCTTTCCTCGAGTTGGGGGGTCGAGGTACGAGCAGTACTTC. Translated, it gives CASSFPRVGGSRYEQYF.

This clonotype was counted between two and nine times. The chain links TRBV7-2 to TRBJ2-3; 7 nucleotides align to TRBD2. The length of the CDR3 is 15 residues. Germline assignment: CDR1 SGHTA and CDR2 FQGNSA. With V trimmed by 1 base and J by 1 base, 2 bases remained unmatched. The DNA of the CDR3 is TGTGCCAGCAGCTTAGACCGGGGGGGCACAGATACGCAGTATTTT. It yields the protein CASSLDRGGTDTQYF. Based on the CDR3 plus reference TRBV7-2 and TRBJ2-3, the full variable domain is GAGVSQSPSNKVTEKGKDVELRCDPISGHTALYWYRQSLGQGLEFLIYFQGNSAPDKSGLPSDRFSAERTGGSVSTLTIQRTQQEDSAVYLCASSLDRGGTDTQYFGPGTRLTVL.

This clonotype was detected a few times. The chain links TRBV7-8 to TRBJ1-2; weak D call: TRBD1 (5 bases). Deletions cut 1 base from V and 3 bases from J, with 9 bases between. CDR1 SGHVS and CDR2 FQNEAQ come from the germline V gene. CDR3 length equals 14 residues. The CDR3 spells CASSLEGRYYGYTF. The CDR3 nucleotides are TGTGCCAGCAGCTTAGAGGGACGGTACTATGGCTACACCTTC. Full variable domain (remainder filled in from reference TRBV7-8 and TRBJ1-2): GAGVSQSPRYKVAKRGQDVALRCDPISGHVSLFWYQQALGQGPEFLTYFQNEAQLDKSGLPSDRFFAERPEGSVSTLKIQRTQQEDSAVYLCASSLEGRYYGYTFGSGTRLTVV.

This chain links TRBV6-1 with TRBJ1-2; D uncertain. Germline V CDR1 and CDR2: MNHNS, SASEGT. V was trimmed by 7 bases and J by 4 bases, leaving 16 bases between them. The CDR3 has 14 residues. The CDR3 region has the DNA TGTGCCAGCAAGGCTTTGGACTGGAGCTATGGCTACACCTTC. Amino acid sequence: CASKALDWSYGYTF.

This clonotype was detected ten times or more. This chain joins TRBV6-1 and TRBJ2-6, with TRBD1 matching 9 bases. V lost 5 bases, J lost 0 bases, and 8 bases stayed unmatched. Germline assignment: CDR1 MNHNS and CDR2 SASEGT. The CDR3 has 18 residues. CDR3 protein: CASSKRQGGFSGANVLTF. Written as DNA, the CDR3 is TGTGCCAGCAGTAAAAGACAGGGGGGGTTCTCTGGGGCCAACGTCCTGACTTTC.

J is TRBJ1-6 and V is TRBV6-8; D is ambiguous. There are 13 residues in the CDR3. In germline, CDR1 is MNHGY, CDR2 SAAAGT. V lost 8 bases, J lost 5 bases, and 10 bases lay in between. CDR3 protein: CASGSWDNSPLHF. CDR3 nucleotides: TGTGCCAGCGGGAGTTGGGATAATTCACCCCTCCACTTT.

The V gene is TRBV11-2, the J gene TRBJ2-4; D is unresolved. V was cut by 1 base and J by 1 base, with 8 bases left in between. CDR1 is SGHAT and CDR2 is FQNNGV in the germline V gene. The CDR3 extends over 15 amino acids. Here the CDR3 reads CASSLVGGAKNIQYF. CDR3 DNA sequence: TGTGCCAGCAGCTTAGTTGGTGGGGCCAAAAACATTCAGTACTTC.

The genes are TRBV4-1 and TRBJ2-3; possible D gene TRBD2, 5 bases. Germline CDR1 MGHRA, CDR2 YSYEKL. V was shortened by 1 base and J by 8 bases, with 7 bases between the two germline ends. The CDR3 consists of 12 residues. The CDR3 reads CASSQVGSTQYF. CDR3 nucleotide sequence: TGCGCCAGCAGCCAAGTTGGGAGTACGCAGTATTTT.

The V call is TRBV2, the J call TRBJ2-5; TRBD1 matches at 7 bases. Trimming removed 2 bases from V and 2 bases from J; junction bases left unmatched: 5. This CDR3 spans 15 amino acids. CDR1 and CDR2 (germline): SNHLY, FYNNEI. CDR3 sequence: CASSENRGGQETQYF. CDR3 in DNA: TGTGCCAGCAGTGAAAACAGGGGTGGACAAGAGACCCAGTACTTC. Looking up the rest from reference TRBV2 and TRBJ2-5 gives the full variable domain: EPEVTQTPSHQVTQMGQEVILRCVPISNHLYFYWYRQILGQKVEFLVSFYNNEISEKSEIFDDQFSVERPDGSNFTLKIRSTKLEDSAMYFCASSENRGGQETQYFGPGTRLLVL.

J is TRBJ2-1 and V is TRBV12-3 or TRBV12-4; 7 bases agree with TRBD1. J lost 1 base, V lost 5 bases, and 8 bases had no gene match. The CDR3 extends over 16 amino acids. The CDR3 bases are TGTGCCAGCAGTACAACAGGGGTTGGGTCCTACAATGAGCAGTTCTTC. Protein: CASSTTGVGSYNEQFF.

The chain has TRBV12-3 or TRBV12-4 and TRBJ1-1; D is possibly TRBD1 (5 bases). V was pared by 3 bases and J by 3 bases, with 8 bases between. CDR3 length equals 13 residues. The CDR3 DNA reads TGTGCCAGCAGTTTTCAGACAGACACTGAAGCTTTCTTT. The encoded protein is CASSFQTDTEAFF.

This chain links TRBV4-2 with TRBJ1-6; D uncertain. V lost 8 bases to trimming and J lost 6 bases, with 14 bases between them. CDR1 and CDR2 (germline): LGHNA, YNFKEQ. The CDR3 covers 14 residues. CDR3 in amino acids: CASHDQAANSPLHF. The CDR3 region has the DNA TGTGCCAGCCACGACCAGGCCGCTAATTCACCCCTCCACTTT.

The rearrangement links TRBV11-2 to TRBJ1-4, with D possibly TRBD1 on 6 matching bases. V dropped 7 bases and J dropped 4 bases, with 16 bases sitting between them. From germline, CDR1 is SGHAT and CDR2 FQNNGV. The CDR3 contains 15 residues. Here the CDR3 reads CASTVWRGDNEKLFF. CDR3 DNA sequence: TGTGCCAGCACCGTTTGGAGGGGGGATAATGAAAAACTGTTTTTT.

The chain uses TRBV12-3 or TRBV12-4 and TRBJ2-5, with a weak D call TRBD1 (6 bases). This CDR3 has 16 residues. Trimming pared 5 bases from V and 7 bases from J, leaving 23 bases between. The CDR3 sequence: CASSPHPGAGVGTQYF. As DNA, the CDR3 is TGTGCCAGCAGTCCCCACCCAGGGGCAGGGGTAGGGACCCAGTACTTC.

At least ten counts were recorded for this clonotype. The chain couples TRBV7-2 to TRBJ1-1, with a weak D call TRBD1 (5 bases). Per the germline V gene, CDR1 is SGHTA and CDR2 is FQGNSA. CDR3 length: 15 amino acids. Trimming cost V 1 base and J 0 bases, with 9 bases left between them. CDR3 in DNA: TGTGCCAGCAGCTTAGTGTCAGGGATGAACACTGAAGCTTTCTTT. Its protein product is CASSLVSGMNTEAFF. Full variable domain (rest looked up from reference TRBV7-2 and TRBJ1-1): GAGVSQSPSNKVTEKGKDVELRCDPISGHTALYWYRQSLGQGLEFLIYFQGNSAPDKSGLPSDRFSAERTGGSVSTLTIQRTQQEDSAVYLCASSLVSGMNTEAFFGQGTRLTVV.

CDR3 residues: CASSYSGQGLLVSQPQHF. CDR3 DNA sequence: TGTGCCAGCAGTTACTCGGGACAGGGCCTCCTCGTGTCTCAGCCCCAGCATTTT. The chain links TRBV6-5 to TRBJ1-5; the match to TRBD1 covers 9 bases. The CDR3 is made up of 18 amino acids. V trimming: 0 bases; J trimming: 6 bases; junction bases outside the gene matches: 12. Per germline, CDR1 MNHEY and CDR2 SVGAGI.

This clonotype was counted only a few times. The chain recombines TRBV4-3 with TRBJ1-2; TRBD1 is a possible D gene (5 bases). The CDR3 is made up of 16 amino acids. Trimming took off 1 base at V and 3 bases at J, with 15 bases between the two ends. Per germline, CDR1 LGHNA and CDR2 YSLEER. This CDR3 is CASSQGRYTRDYGYTF. DNA for the CDR3: TGCGCCAGCAGCCAAGGAAGGTACACCAGGGACTATGGCTACACCTTC.

The rearrangement uses TRBV7-9 and TRBJ2-1, with TRBD2 identical over 8 bases. CDR1 is SEHNR, CDR2 FQNEAQ, per germline (reference sequence). The CDR3 covers 15 residues. Trimming cost V 3 bases and J 4 bases; bases outside gene matches: 5. CDR3: CASSLNSGAYNEQFF. The CDR3 bases are TGTGCCAGCAGCTTGAATAGCGGGGCATACAATGAGCAGTTCTTC.

This clonotype was detected only a few times. The chain is built from TRBV5-6 and TRBJ2-1; tentative D call: TRBD2 (5 bases). CDR3 length: 16 residues. With 6 bases removed from V and 5 bases from J, the gap between germline ends came to 21 bases. Germline V gives CDR1 SGHDT, CDR2 YYEEEE. The CDR3 sequence: CASTNGRAGWHNEQFF. The CDR3 nucleotides are TGTGCCAGCACCAACGGGCGGGCCGGGTGGCACAATGAGCAGTTCTTC.